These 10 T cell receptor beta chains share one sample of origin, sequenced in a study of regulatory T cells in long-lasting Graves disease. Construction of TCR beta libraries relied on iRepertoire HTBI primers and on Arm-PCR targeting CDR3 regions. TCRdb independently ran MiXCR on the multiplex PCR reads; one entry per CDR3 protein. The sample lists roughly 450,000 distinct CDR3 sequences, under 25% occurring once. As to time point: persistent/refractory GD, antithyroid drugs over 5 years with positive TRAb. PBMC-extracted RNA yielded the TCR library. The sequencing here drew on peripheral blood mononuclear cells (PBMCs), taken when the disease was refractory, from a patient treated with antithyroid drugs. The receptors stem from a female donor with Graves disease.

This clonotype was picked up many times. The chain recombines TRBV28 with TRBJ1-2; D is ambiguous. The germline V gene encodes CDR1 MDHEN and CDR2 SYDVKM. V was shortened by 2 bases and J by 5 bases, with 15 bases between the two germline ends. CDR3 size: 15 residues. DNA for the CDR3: TGTGCCAGCAGTTTAATCCGGCGCTTTAGTTATGGCTACACCTTC. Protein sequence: CASSLIRRFSYGYTF.

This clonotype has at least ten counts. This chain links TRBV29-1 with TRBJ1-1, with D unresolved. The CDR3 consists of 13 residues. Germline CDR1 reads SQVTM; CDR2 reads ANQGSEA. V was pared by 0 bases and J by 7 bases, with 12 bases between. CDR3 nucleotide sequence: TGCAGCGTTGAAGAATGGCGAGAAAATGAAGCTTTCTTT. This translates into CSVEEWRENEAFF.

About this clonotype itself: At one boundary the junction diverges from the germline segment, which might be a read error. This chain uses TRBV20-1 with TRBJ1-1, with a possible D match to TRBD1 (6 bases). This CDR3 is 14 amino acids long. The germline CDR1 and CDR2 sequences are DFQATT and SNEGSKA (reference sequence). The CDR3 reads CSARLQGLSTGAFF. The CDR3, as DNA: TGCAGTGCTAGACTTCAGGGGTTGAGCACTGGAGCTTTCTTT.

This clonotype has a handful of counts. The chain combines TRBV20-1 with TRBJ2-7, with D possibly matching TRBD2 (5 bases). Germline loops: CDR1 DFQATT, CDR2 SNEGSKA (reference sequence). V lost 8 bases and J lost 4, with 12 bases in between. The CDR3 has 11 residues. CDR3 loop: CSPSGDYEQYF. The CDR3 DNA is TGCAGTCCCTCCGGGGATTACGAGCAGTACTTC.

CDR3: CASEVGQGPTTGELFF. The CDR3 nucleotides are TGTGCCAGCGAGGTCGGACAGGGGCCAACCACCGGGGAGCTGTTTTTT. This chain connects TRBV18 to TRBJ2-2; 9 positions agree with TRBD1. Trimming cost V 8 bases and J 4 bases; bases outside gene matches: 11. The CDR3 loop spans 16 amino acids. Germline values: CDR1 KGHSH, CDR2 LQKENI.

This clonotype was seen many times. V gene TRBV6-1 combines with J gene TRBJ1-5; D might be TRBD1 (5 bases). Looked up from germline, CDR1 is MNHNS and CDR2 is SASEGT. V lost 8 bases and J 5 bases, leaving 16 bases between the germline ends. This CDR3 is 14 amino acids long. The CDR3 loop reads CASSRARDDQPQHF. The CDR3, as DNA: TGTGCCAGCTCGAGGGCCAGGGACGATCAGCCCCAGCATTTT.

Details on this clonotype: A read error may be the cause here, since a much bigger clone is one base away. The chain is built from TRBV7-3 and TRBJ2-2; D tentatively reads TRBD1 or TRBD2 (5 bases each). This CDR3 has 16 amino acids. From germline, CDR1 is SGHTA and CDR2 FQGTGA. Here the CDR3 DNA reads TGTGCCAGCAGTCTTTGGACAAACCTGAACACCGGGGAGCTGTCTTTT. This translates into CASSLWTNLNTGELSF.

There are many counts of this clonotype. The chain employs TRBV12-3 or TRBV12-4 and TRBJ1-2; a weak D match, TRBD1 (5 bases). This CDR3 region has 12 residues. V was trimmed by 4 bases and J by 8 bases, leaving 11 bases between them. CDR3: CASSSGPEGYTF. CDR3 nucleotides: TGTGCCAGCAGTTCGGGACCTGAGGGCTACACCTTC.

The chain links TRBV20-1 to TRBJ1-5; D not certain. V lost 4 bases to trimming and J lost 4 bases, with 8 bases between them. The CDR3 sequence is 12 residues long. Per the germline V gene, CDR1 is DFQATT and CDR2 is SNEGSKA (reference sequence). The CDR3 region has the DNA TGCAGTGCTACCGGGCCAAATCAGCCCCAGCATTTT. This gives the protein CSATGPNQPQHF.

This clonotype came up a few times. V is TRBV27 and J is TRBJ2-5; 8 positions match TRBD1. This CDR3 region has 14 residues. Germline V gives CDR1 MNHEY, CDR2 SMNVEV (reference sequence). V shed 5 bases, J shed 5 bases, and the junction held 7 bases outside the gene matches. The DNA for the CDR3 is TGTGCCAGCAGTCTTCAGGGGGCTAGGGAGACCCAGTACTTC. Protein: CASSLQGARETQYF.